This T cell receptor (beta chain) comes out of a study of a mutant IDH1 vaccine in newly diagnosed glioma. For the study at large: The treated group averaged about 41 years old and was about 62% male, approximately 38% female. Visit V12 happened at week 35; visit V13 happened at week 47. Findings and caveats of the study: Pseudoprogression showed no apparent link to changes in top peripheral T cell clonotypes.

The assay was immunoSEQ multiplex PCR, and TCRdb's table has in-frame clones only and misses some. The sample contains more than 55,000 clones, about 85% of which appear only once. CDR3 length equals 13 residues. Germline assignment: CDR1 PRHDT and CDR2 FYEKMQ (reference sequence). Trimming took 5 bases from V and 2 from J, leaving 10 bases between them. The sample's time point: week 35, safety follow-up. Vaccination used 300 ug of mutant IDH1 20-mer peptide per dose, with topical imiquimod. Every donor had a new WHO grade 3 or 4 astrocytoma that was IDH1-mutant, with loss of nuclear ATRX. Turning to this clone: What it binds is not known.

The chain employs TRBV13 and TRBJ2-7; unclear D gene. The source material was PBMCs, sampled from a glioma patient whose treatment included an IDH1 peptide vaccine. This receptor was obtained from a man younger than 40 with glioma. The CDR3 sequence: CASSPSPTYEQYF. Written as DNA, the CDR3 is TGTGCCAGCAGCCCATCACCCACCTACGAGCAGTACTTC.